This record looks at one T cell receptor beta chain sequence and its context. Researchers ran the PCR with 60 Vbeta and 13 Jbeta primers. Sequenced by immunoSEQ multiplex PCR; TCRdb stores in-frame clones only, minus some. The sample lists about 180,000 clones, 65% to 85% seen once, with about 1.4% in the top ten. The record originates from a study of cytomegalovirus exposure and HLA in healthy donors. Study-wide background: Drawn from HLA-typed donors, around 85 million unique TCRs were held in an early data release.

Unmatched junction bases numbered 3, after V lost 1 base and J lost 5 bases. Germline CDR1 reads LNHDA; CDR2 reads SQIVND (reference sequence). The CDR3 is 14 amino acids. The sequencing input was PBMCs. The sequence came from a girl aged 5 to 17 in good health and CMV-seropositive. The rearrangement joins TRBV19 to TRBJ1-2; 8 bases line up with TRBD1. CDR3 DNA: TGTGCCAGTAGTATAGGGGACAGGCTTTATGGCTACACCTTC. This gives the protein CASSIGDRLYGYTF.